Each of the 24 T cell receptor beta chains below was sequenced from the same sample in a study of T cell responses to AZD1222 COVID-19 vaccine. The method was immunoSEQ multiplex PCR; TCRdb's version includes in-frame clones alone and lacks a portion of them. The table lists 80,000 to 100,000 clones, nearly 90% of them singletons, with 2.8% in the top ten. Sequencing was performed on peripheral blood, taken on day 0 of MenACWY control vaccination. These receptors all come from an adult in good health.

The chain has TRBV11-3 and TRBJ2-1, with D hard to call. Looked up from germline, CDR1 is SGHNT and CDR2 is YENEEA. This CDR3 has 13 residues. The ends were cut back, 1 base at V and 9 bases at J, with 10 bases in the middle. In DNA form, the CDR3 reads TGTGCCAGCAGCTTAGGTTCAGTCGGTGAGCAGTTCTTC. The encoded protein is CASSLGSVGEQFF.

The chain joins TRBV25-1 to TRBJ1-2; D is unresolved. CDR1 and CDR2 from the germline V gene are MGHDK and SYGVNS. There are 12 residues in the CDR3. The V end was cut by 2 bases, the J end by 8 bases, with 9 bases between. CDR3 region: CASSEPSGGYTF. DNA of the CDR3: TGTGCCAGCAGTGAACCGAGTGGGGGCTACACCTTC.

The CDR3 here is CASSDDPGTSGPYEQYF. In nucleotides, the CDR3 is TGTGCCAGCAGCGATGACCCTGGGACTAGCGGACCCTACGAGCAGTACTTC. This chain uses TRBV9 with TRBJ2-7, with 11 bases lining up with TRBD2. V was pared by 3 bases and J by 2 bases, with 10 bases of the junction left unmatched. Germline CDR1 is SGDLS and CDR2 is YYNGEE. The CDR3 length is 17 residues. Filled out from reference TRBV9 and TRBJ2-7, the complete variable domain reads DSGVTQTPKHLITATGQRVTLRCSPRSGDLSVYWYQQSLDQGLQFLIQYYNGEERAKGNILERFSAQQFPDLHSELNLSSLELGDSALYFCASSDDPGTSGPYEQYFGPGTRLTVT.

The rearrangement joins TRBV9 to TRBJ1-3; D is ambiguous. Germline V gene data show CDR1 as SGDLS and CDR2 as YYNGEE. Trimming took off 5 bases at V and 2 bases at J, with 2 bases between the two ends. The CDR3 spans 11 residues. DNA for the CDR3: TGTGCCAGCAGTCCTGGAAACACCATATATTTT. As protein: CASSPGNTIYF.

The rearrangement joins TRBV12-5 to TRBJ1-2; D is unclear. The CDR3 is made up of 13 amino acids. V was pared by 7 bases and J by 4 bases, with 13 bases between. Germline V gene data show CDR1 as LGHNT and CDR2 as FRNRAP. The DNA of the CDR3 is TGTGCTAGTGCCCCAGTTGAGGGCTATGGCTACACCTTC. Amino acids: CASAPVEGYGYTF.

The chain carries TRBV2 and TRBJ2-7; TRBD2 aligns across 13 bases. Per germline, CDR1 SNHLY and CDR2 FYNNEI. V dropped 8 bases and J dropped 2; count of bases not matched to a gene: 6. The CDR3 totals 15 residues. CDR3 region: CASLLTSGGAYEQYF. In nucleotides, the CDR3 is TGTGCCAGCCTACTAACTAGCGGGGGGGCCTACGAGCAGTACTTC.

CDR3: CASSYEQGADWNSPLHF. The CDR3 region has the DNA TGTGCCAGCAGTTACGAACAGGGGGCTGATTGGAATTCACCCCTCCACTTT. V usage is TRBV6-2 or TRBV6-3 and J usage is TRBJ1-6, with TRBD1 matching 9 bases. V lost 2 bases and J lost 7; bases outside the gene matches: 9. The CDR3 contains 17 residues. Germline values: CDR1 MNHEY, CDR2 SVGEGT.

The chain joins TRBV18 to TRBJ1-5; D might be TRBD1 (5 bases). CDR1 and CDR2 (germline): KGHSH, LQKENI. This CDR3 is built from 18 residues. V gave up 2 bases and J gave up 0 bases, with 17 bases separating them. DNA of the CDR3: TGTGCCAGCTCACCAACCCGTAGAGGAACAGGTAGCAATCAGCCCCAGCATTTT. As protein: CASSPTRRGTGSNQPQHF.

A few counts support this clone. The chain recombines TRBV12-3 or TRBV12-4 with TRBJ1-3; 7 bases agree with TRBD1. This CDR3 is built from 13 residues. After removal of 10 bases from V and 2 bases from J, the junction contained 5 bases not matched to a gene. The CDR3 DNA is TGTGCCACCGACAGGGAAGCTGGAAACACCATATATTTT. Residues: CATDREAGNTIYF.

The V call is TRBV5-6, the J call TRBJ2-7; D assignment may be TRBD1 or TRBD2 (6 bases each). Trimming removed 4 bases from V and 7 bases from J, with 15 bases in between. The CDR3 covers 13 residues. The germline gives CDR1 SGHDT, CDR2 YYEEEE. CDR3 in DNA: TGTGCCAGCAGCCCAAAGGGGGGAGGTGAGCAGTACTTC. Amino acids: CASSPKGGGEQYF.

CDR3 residues: CASSLNGLPTGELFF. The CDR3 bases are TGTGCCAGCAGCTTAAATGGTCTACCTACCGGGGAGCTGTTTTTT. This chain connects TRBV7-3 to TRBJ2-2; D is uncertain. Germline CDR1 is SGHTA and CDR2 is FQGTGA. V lost 1 base to trimming and J lost 5 bases, with 11 bases between them. The CDR3 is 15 amino acids.

The chain recombines TRBV7-9 with TRBJ2-4; 8 bases are shared with TRBD1. Germline trimming cut 7 bases from V and 5 bases from J; bases unmatched to any gene: 7. The CDR3 has 14 amino acids. Germline CDR1 SEHNR, CDR2 FQNEAQ (reference sequence). The CDR3: CASNTQTGENIQYF. The CDR3 coding sequence is TGTGCCAGCAACACACAGACAGGGGAAAACATTCAGTACTTC.

V is TRBV28 and J is TRBJ1-5, with D possibly being TRBD1 (5 bases). There are 14 residues in the CDR3. Germline CDR1 and CDR2: MDHEN and SYDVKM. V lost 6 bases and J 0 bases, leaving 9 bases between the germline ends. The CDR3 protein is CASRLGTSNQPQHF. DNA for the CDR3: TGTGCCAGCAGGCTCGGGACTAGCAATCAGCCCCAGCATTTT.

The J gene is TRBJ2-1, the V gene TRBV6-2 or TRBV6-3; D possibly uses TRBD1 or TRBD2 (5 bases each). This CDR3 has 18 amino acids. Trimming removed 0 bases from V and 4 bases from J, with 19 bases in between. Germline CDR1 MNHEY, CDR2 SVGEGT. The CDR3 is CASSYSRRTVGEYNEQFF. The CDR3 DNA sequence: TGTGCCAGCAGTTACTCGAGACGCACAGTGGGGGAGTACAATGAGCAGTTCTTC.

V and J are TRBV7-2 and TRBJ1-2; 8 bases agree with TRBD1. The J segment lost 7 bases and the V segment lost 4 bases, leaving 8 bases of the junction unmatched. Per germline, CDR1 SGHTA and CDR2 FQGNSA. CDR3 length equals 14 residues. CDR3 sequence: CASSSAGGAGGYTF. The DNA for the CDR3 is TGTGCCAGCAGCTCGGCAGGGGGCGCGGGTGGCTACACCTTC.

CDR3 sequence: CASSLYGPGREQYF. The CDR3 DNA reads TGCGCCAGCAGCTTGTACGGGCCAGGGCGCGAGCAGTACTTC. The chain couples TRBV5-1 to TRBJ2-7, with D maybe TRBD1 (5 bases). V was pared by 1 base and J by 6 bases, with 14 bases between. CDR1 is SGHRS and CDR2 is YFSETQ in the germline V gene. This CDR3 is 14 amino acids long.

This rearrangement joins TRBV11-3 to TRBJ2-3, with 9 bases identical to TRBD1. V was pared by 6 bases and J by 6 bases, with 16 bases of the junction left unmatched. The CDR3 runs 17 residues. CDR1 is SGHNT, CDR2 YENEEA, per germline. CDR3: CASSSLNRGLGWDTQYF. The CDR3 coding sequence is TGTGCCAGCAGTTCCCTGAACAGGGGGCTAGGGTGGGATACGCAGTATTTT.

The V and J genes are TRBV11-2 and TRBJ1-3, with D possibly matching TRBD1 (5 bases). This CDR3 is built from 12 residues. Trimming removed 11 bases at V and 5 bases at J, with 13 bases between. Looked up from germline, CDR1 is SGHAT and CDR2 is FQNNGV. CDR3 loop: CASSGYRNTIYF. In DNA, the CDR3 is TGTGCCTCCTCAGGGTATAGAAACACCATATATTTT.

V usage is TRBV5-5 and J usage is TRBJ2-1, with a tentative D call TRBD2 (6 bases). The ends were cut back, 4 bases at V and 5 bases at J, with 16 bases in the middle. The CDR3 runs 15 residues. Germline V gene data show CDR1 as SGHKS and CDR2 as YYEKEE (reference sequence). CDR3 region: CASSPFAGTNNEQFF. CDR3 bases: TGTGCCAGCAGCCCCTTTGCGGGGACCAACAATGAGCAGTTCTTC.

The rearrangement joins TRBV5-1 to TRBJ1-2; D is uncertain. The CDR3 totals 11 residues. Germline loops: CDR1 SGHRS, CDR2 YFSETQ. The V and J ends lost 4 bases and 4 bases respectively, with 5 bases between them. The chain's CDR3 is CASSHSYGYTF. The CDR3 nucleotides are TGCGCCAGCAGCCACAGCTATGGCTACACCTTC.

This rearrangement joins TRBV3-1 (or the pseudogene TRBV3-2) to TRBJ1-1; no reliable D call. V was clipped by 3 bases and J by 6 bases, with 5 bases between them. The CDR3 loop spans 11 amino acids. Germline V gene sequence: CDR1 LGHDT, CDR2 YNNKEL (reference sequence). CDR3 loop: CASSHQAEAFF. The CDR3 region has the DNA TGTGCCAGCAGCCACCAAGCTGAAGCTTTCTTT.

The J gene is TRBJ1-1, the V gene TRBV19; TRBD1 matches at 7 bases. The CDR3 loop spans 15 amino acids. From germline, CDR1 is LNHDA and CDR2 SQIVND (reference sequence). V was clipped by 5 bases and J by 7 bases; unmatched bases: 13. The CDR3 DNA reads TGTGCCAGTAGTCCGGGACAGAGATTTGGTGGTGAAGCTTTCTTT. Residues: CASSPGQRFGGEAFF.

The J gene is TRBJ2-7, the V gene TRBV5-1; TRBD1 matches at 9 bases. This CDR3 contains 15 residues. The trim removed 1 base at V and 2 bases at J, leaving 4 bases unmatched. Per germline, CDR1 SGHRS and CDR2 YFSETQ. As DNA, the CDR3 is TGCGCCAGCAGCTTGATGGGACAGGGAGCCTACGAGCAGTACTTC. It translates to CASSLMGQGAYEQYF.

This clone occurred once. V gene TRBV7-3 combines with J gene TRBJ2-2, with 9 bases lining up with TRBD2. Germline-derived CDR1 and CDR2 are SGHTA and FQGTGA. This CDR3 has 15 amino acids. With V trimmed by 3 bases and J by 5 bases, 4 bases remained unmatched. The CDR3 bases are TGTGCCAGCAGCTTTAGCGGGGGCAGGACCGGGGAGCTGTTTTTT. Its protein product is CASSFSGGRTGELFF. Based on the CDR3 plus reference TRBV7-3 and TRBJ2-2, the full variable domain is GAGVSQTPSNKVTEKGKYVELRCDPISGHTALYWYRQSLGQGPEFLIYFQGTGAADDSGLPNDRFFAVRPEGSVSTLKIQRTERGDSAVYLCASSFSGGRTGELFFGEGSRLTVL.